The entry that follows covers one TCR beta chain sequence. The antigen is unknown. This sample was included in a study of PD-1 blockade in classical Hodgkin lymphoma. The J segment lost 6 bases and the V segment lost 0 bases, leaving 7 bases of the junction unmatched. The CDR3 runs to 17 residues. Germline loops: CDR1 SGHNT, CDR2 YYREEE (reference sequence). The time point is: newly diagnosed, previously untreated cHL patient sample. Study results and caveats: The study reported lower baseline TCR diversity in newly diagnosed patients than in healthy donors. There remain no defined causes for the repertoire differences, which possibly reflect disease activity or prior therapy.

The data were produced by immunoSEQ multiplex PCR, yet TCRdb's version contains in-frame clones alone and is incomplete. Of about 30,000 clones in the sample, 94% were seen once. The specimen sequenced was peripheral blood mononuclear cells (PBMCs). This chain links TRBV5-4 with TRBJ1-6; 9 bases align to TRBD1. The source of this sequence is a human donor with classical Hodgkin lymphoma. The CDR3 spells CASSLAFRQGGNSPLHF. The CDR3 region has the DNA TGTGCCAGCAGCTTGGCCTTCCGACAGGGGGGTAATTCACCCCTCCACTTT.